The 22 T cell receptor beta chains reported below all come from one sample, sequenced in a study of blood T cell repertoires in COVID-19. The assay was immunoSEQ multiplex PCR, and TCRdb's table has in-frame clones only and misses some. The top ten hold 6% to 7% of the sample, which has about 350,000 clones, around 87% seen once. Input material: peripheral blood. The source of these receptors is a woman between 50 and 59 years old with COVID-19, enrolled during active disease.

The chain combines TRBV14 with TRBJ1-2; D is ambiguous. Trimming stripped 6 bases from V and 4 bases from J, with 27 bases between. Per germline, CDR1 SGHDN and CDR2 FVKESK. CDR3 length: 18 residues. CDR3 DNA sequence: TGTGCCAGCAGTCAACTCGGGAGCTTGAGGGTTATAGGCTATGGCTACACCTTC. Protein sequence: CASSQLGSLRVIGYGYTF.

The rearrangement uses TRBV5-1 and TRBJ2-5; D gene unclear. V gave up 4 bases and J gave up 5 bases, with 9 bases separating them. CDR3 length equals 12 residues. In germline, CDR1 is SGHRS, CDR2 YFSETQ. In DNA form, the CDR3 reads TGCGCCAGCAGCCTCCCTACGGAGACCCAGTACTTC. Its translation: CASSLPTETQYF.

The rearrangement links TRBV19 to TRBJ2-2, with 7 bases identical to TRBD1. The germline V gene encodes CDR1 LNHDA and CDR2 SQIVND (reference sequence). The CDR3 contains 14 residues. The J segment lost 7 bases and the V segment lost 7 bases, leaving 9 bases of the junction unmatched. The CDR3 loop reads CASKALRTGGELFF. CDR3 sequence (DNA): TGTGCCAGTAAGGCCCTTAGGACAGGCGGGGAGCTGTTTTTT.

The J gene is TRBJ2-7, the V gene TRBV30; no definite D call. The CDR3 length is 10 residues. Germline-derived CDR1 and CDR2 are GTSNPN and SVGIG (reference sequence). The ends were cut back, 8 bases at V and 6 bases at J, with 11 bases in the middle. For the CDR3, the DNA is TGTGCCGTCGAGCAGGCCGAGCAGTACTTC. Its translation is CAVEQAEQYF.

The V call is TRBV7-2, the J call TRBJ2-7; D is perhaps TRBD2 (5 bases). Trimming left V 3 bases short and J 7 bases short, with 16 bases between. Per germline, CDR1 SGHTA and CDR2 FQGNSA. CDR3 length: 14 residues. The CDR3 coding sequence is TGTGCCAGCAGCTTCCGGGCTAGCACGGGGGAGCAGTACTTC. Translation gives CASSFRASTGEQYF.

Concerning this clone itself: The sample contains more than one DNA sequence encoding this CDR3. V usage is TRBV18 and J usage is TRBJ2-3, with TRBD2 matching over 11 bases. The CDR3 has 16 residues. The V gene's germline CDR1 is KGHSH and CDR2 LQKENI. Trimming at V came to 1 base and at J to 0 bases, leaving 0 bases not matched to a gene. The CDR3 region has the DNA TGTGCCAGCTCACCACGACTAGCGGGGAGCACAGATACGCAGTATTTT. Its protein product is CASSPRLAGSTDTQYF.

CDR3 in amino acids: CASSFTAPASGNTDTQYF. For the CDR3, the DNA is TGTGCCAGCAGTTTCACGGCGCCGGCTAGCGGGAACACAGATACGCAGTATTTT. The chain has TRBV9 and TRBJ2-3, with 9 bases identical to TRBD2. Unmatched junction bases numbered 15, after V lost 5 bases and J lost 2 bases. The CDR3 is 18 residues long. CDR1 and CDR2 (germline): SGDLS, YYNGEE.

This clone was detected only a few times. This chain uses TRBV4-2 with TRBJ2-3; 10 nucleotides agree with TRBD2. With 2 bases clipped from V and 3 bases from J, the junction kept 8 bases outside the gene matches. The CDR3 sequence is 17 residues long. The germline V gene encodes CDR1 LGHNA and CDR2 YNFKEQ. For the CDR3, the DNA is TGTGCCAGCAGCCAAAGAGGAGTAGCGGGGGGAACAGATACGCAGTATTTT. It is translated as CASSQRGVAGGTDTQYF.

V is TRBV4-1 and J is TRBJ2-7; weak D call: TRBD2 (6 bases). In germline, CDR1 is MGHRA, CDR2 YSYEKL. CDR3 length: 14 amino acids. V was clipped by 5 bases and J by 1 base, with 12 bases between them. Here the CDR3 DNA reads TGCGCCAGCAGCAAGCGGGCAGAATCCTACGAGCAGTACTTC. Translated, it gives CASSKRAESYEQYF.

V is TRBV4-1 and J is TRBJ1-4; tentatively, D is TRBD1 (6 bases). The CDR3 is 15 residues long. V was clipped by 1 base and J by 3 bases, with 9 bases between them. Per the germline V gene, CDR1 is MGHRA and CDR2 is YSYEKL. CDR3: CASSQGNRANEKLFF. The CDR3 DNA reads as TGCGCCAGCAGCCAAGGGAACAGGGCTAATGAAAAACTGTTTTTT.

This sequence joins TRBV6-5 and TRBJ2-7, with a tentative D call TRBD2 (5 bases). This CDR3 contains 14 residues. Trimming removed 7 bases at V and 0 bases at J, with 13 bases between. Germline lookup yields CDR1 MNHEY and CDR2 SVGAGI. The CDR3 region is CASILPAASYEQYF. In nucleotides, the CDR3 is TGTGCCAGCATCCTGCCAGCGGCCTCCTACGAGCAGTACTTC.

The chain combines TRBV11-2 with TRBJ2-7, with D tentatively TRBD2 (5 bases). This CDR3 region has 13 residues. The germline V gene has CDR1 SGHAT and CDR2 FQNNGV. V was cut by 5 bases and J by 5 bases, with 13 bases left in between. The CDR3 is CASSSHERNEQYF. The CDR3 DNA follows: TGTGCCAGCAGCAGCCACGAGCGGAACGAGCAGTACTTC.

This clone appeared a single time. This chain uses TRBV4-3 with TRBJ2-7; 15 bases map to TRBD2. Germline loops: CDR1 LGHNA, CDR2 YSLEER. J was trimmed by 4 bases and V by 0 bases; bases with no gene match: 10. The CDR3 contains 19 residues. CDR3 sequence (DNA): TGCGCCAGCAGCCAAGATAGAATCGGGACTAGCGGGGGGAATTACGAGCAGTACTTC. Its protein product is CASSQDRIGTSGGNYEQYF.

This sequence joins TRBV21-1 and TRBJ2-1; the table names TRBD2, a call not compared with the DNA. TRBV21-1 is described as a pseudogene. CDR3 length equals 13 residues. The CDR3 sequence is CASSGDYIDEQFF. CDR3 DNA sequence: TGTGCCAGCAGTGGCGACTATATCGATGAGCAGTTCTTC.

Here the CDR3 reads CASSSPLETQYF. CDR3 coding DNA: TGTGCCAGCAGCTCCCCACTAGAGACCCAGTACTTC. This chain uses TRBV7-9 with TRBJ2-5, with unresolved D. Trimming left V 4 bases short and J 4 bases short, with 7 bases between. CDR3 length: 12 residues. CDR1 is SEHNR, CDR2 FQNEAQ, per germline (reference sequence).

The chain uses TRBV6-5 and TRBJ2-7; the D gene is possibly TRBD2 (5 bases). Deletions cut 7 bases from V and 2 bases from J, with 18 bases between. The CDR3 sequence is 15 residues long. Germline V gene data show CDR1 as MNHEY and CDR2 as SVGAGI. The CDR3 region is CASISLGGPAYEQYF. The CDR3 DNA reads TGTGCCAGCATCTCTTTAGGCGGGCCGGCCTACGAGCAGTACTTC.

The chain links TRBV7-2 to TRBJ2-1; 13 bases map to TRBD2. CDR1 and CDR2 (germline): SGHTA, FQGNSA. Trimming removed 4 bases from V and 6 bases from J; junction bases left unmatched: 6. The length of the CDR3 is 16 residues. DNA for the CDR3: TGTGCCAGCAGCTCCAGGACTAGCGGGAGAGGCAATGAGCAGTTCTTC. Its translation is CASSSRTSGRGNEQFF. Complete variable domain (other parts from reference TRBV7-2 and TRBJ2-1): GAGVSQSPSNKVTEKGKDVELRCDPISGHTALYWYRQSLGQGLEFLIYFQGNSAPDKSGLPSDRFSAERTGGSVSTLTIQRTQQEDSAVYLCASSSRTSGRGNEQFFGPGTRLTVL.

The genes are TRBV6-5 and TRBJ2-1, with D possibly matching TRBD2 (6 bases). V lost 2 bases, J lost 4 bases, and 9 bases lay in between. Looked up from germline, CDR1 is MNHEY and CDR2 is SVGAGI. The CDR3 runs to 14 residues. The CDR3, as DNA: TGTGCCAGCAGTTACCTAGCGCGATACAATGAGCAGTTCTTC. Its translation is CASSYLARYNEQFF.

This sequence joins TRBV4-2 and TRBJ1-6; 8 positions match TRBD1. Germline V gene data show CDR1 as LGHNA and CDR2 as YNFKEQ. The CDR3 has 15 amino acids. V lost 1 base, J lost 6 bases, and 2 bases stayed unmatched. In DNA form, the CDR3 reads TGTGCCAGCAGCCAAGTAGACAGGGGTAATTCACCCCTCCACTTT. Amino acids: CASSQVDRGNSPLHF.

This chain connects TRBV5-8 to TRBJ1-4, with 7 bases aligning to TRBD1. This CDR3 has 16 residues. Germline lookup yields CDR1 SGHTS and CDR2 YDEGEE. The V and J ends lost 2 bases and 3 bases, in that order; junction bases with no gene match: 7. CDR3: CASSFTTGSSNEKLFF. CDR3 nucleotide sequence: TGTGCCAGCAGCTTTACGACAGGGTCCTCTAATGAAAAACTGTTTTTT.

V is TRBV6-2 or TRBV6-3 and J is TRBJ2-3, with 10 bases fitting TRBD2. Germline loops: CDR1 MNHEY, CDR2 SVGEGT. The junction had 11 bases not matched to a gene; V was cut back by 6 bases and J by 5 bases. This CDR3 is built from 16 residues. The CDR3 region is CASSSPSGRAEDTQYF. For the CDR3, the DNA is TGTGCCAGCAGCTCCCCGAGCGGGAGGGCCGAAGATACGCAGTATTTT.

The CDR3 sequence is CAWSGRTGGAYEQYF. CDR3 bases: TGTGCCTGGAGTGGGCGGACAGGGGGCGCTTACGAGCAGTACTTC. This sequence joins TRBV30 and TRBJ2-7; TRBD1 agrees at 11 bases. This CDR3 comprises 15 residues. After removal of 1 base from V and 4 bases from J, the junction contained 6 bases not matched to a gene. Germline lookup yields CDR1 GTSNPN and CDR2 SVGIG (reference sequence).